The entry below gives a single T cell receptor beta chain sequence along with its context. Its antigen remains unidentified. This specimen belongs to a study of cytomegalovirus exposure and HLA in healthy donors. Study results and caveats: In a later analysis, TCR beta V- and J-gene trimming was associated with a missense DCLRE1C variant. Sequence variants that were highly shared formed a cluster that was likely a sequencing artifact.

The germline gives CDR1 MNHNS, CDR2 SASEGT. Trimming removed 2 bases from V and 4 bases from J, with 23 bases in between. This CDR3 comprises 18 residues. The study ran its PCR with 60 Vbeta and 13 Jbeta primers. Profiled with immunoSEQ multiplex PCR; TCRdb holds only in-frame clones, not every one. The repertoire includes about 140,000 clones, roughly three quarters of them detected once, and 1.5% to 2% sits in the top ten. Sequencing was carried out using PBMCs. This receptor was taken from a woman aged 30 to 39 in good health and CMV-seronegative. The chain combines TRBV6-1 with TRBJ1-2; D remains unclear. The CDR3 region is CASSELAGNPSFSYGYTF. DNA for the CDR3: TGTGCCAGCAGTGAACTTGCAGGAAATCCGTCGTTTTCCTATGGCTACACCTTC.